Shown below are 6 T cell receptor beta chains from a single sample sequenced in a study of T cell repertoires in cytomegalovirus infection. Each CDR3 protein is one row after TCRdb ran MiXCR on the reads. This table has a few hundred thousand distinct CDR3 sequences, about 39% appearing once. The antigens of these receptors remain unknown. Sequences were derived from cultured PBMCs, sampled from culture after CMV antigen stimulation. The receptors stem from a human donor in good health (CMV status not recorded). Some clones in this sample may be carry-over from other donors' samples.

There are many counts of this clonotype. The chain recombines TRBV7-8 with TRBJ1-4; D gene ambiguous. The ends were cut back, 5 bases at V and 3 bases at J, with 16 bases in the middle. Looked up from germline, CDR1 is SGHVS and CDR2 is FQNEAQ. The CDR3 loop spans 16 amino acids. CDR3 in DNA: TGTGCCAGCAGCCCTGTGGGAGGCCGGCCTAATGAAAAACTGTTTTTT. Protein product: CASSPVGGRPNEKLFF.

The chain links TRBV7-2 to TRBJ2-2; 7 bases are shared with TRBD2. The CDR3 is 15 amino acids. CDR1 and CDR2 from the germline V gene are SGHTA and FQGNSA. V gave up 5 bases and J gave up 5 bases; unmatched junction bases: 8. The CDR3 protein is CASSQSGIGTGELFF. The CDR3 DNA follows: TGTGCCAGCAGCCAAAGCGGGATCGGGACCGGGGAGCTGTTTTTT.

Comments on this clonotype: One end of the junction varies from germline; a read error may be responsible. The chain joins TRBV15 to TRBJ1-2; D is unresolved. This CDR3 comprises 13 residues. CDR1 and CDR2 (germline): LNHNV, YYDKDF (reference sequence). CDR3 in amino acids: CATSGEQGMGYTF. CDR3 DNA: TGTGCCACCAGCGGAGAACAAGGGATGGGCTACACCTTC. Variable domain in full (rest from reference TRBV15 and TRBJ1-2): DAMVIQNPRYQVTQFGKPVTLSCSQTLNHNVMYWYQQKSSQAPKLLFHYYDKDFNNEADTPDNFQSRRPNTSFCFLDIRSPGLGDTAMYLCATSGEQGMGYTFGSGTRLTVV.

In its sample, this clonotype was seen a few times. V gene TRBV15 combines with J gene TRBJ1-2; 10 positions match TRBD1. V was pared by 3 bases and J by 7 bases, with 11 bases of the junction left unmatched. Germline V gives CDR1 LNHNV, CDR2 YYDKDF (reference sequence). This CDR3 is 16 amino acids long. CDR3 DNA: TGTGCCACCAGCAGCCCCGGGACAGGGGATTTCCGTGGCTACACCTTC. Translating gives CATSSPGTGDFRGYTF.

J is TRBJ2-1 and V is TRBV7-2, with TRBD2 matching 7 bases. This CDR3 is 14 amino acids long. Trimming took 5 bases from V and 7 from J; bases not matched to a gene: 8. The germline CDR1 and CDR2 sequences are SGHTA and FQGNSA. CDR3 nucleotides: TGTGCCAGCAGCCCCTCCCTAGCGGTGAATGAGCAGTTCTTC. Its translation: CASSPSLAVNEQFF.

The V gene is TRBV12-5, the J gene TRBJ2-1, with 7 bases identical to TRBD2. The germline gives CDR1 LGHNT, CDR2 FRNRAP. This CDR3 is built from 17 residues. V shed 0 bases and J 2 bases; nucleotides not matched to a gene: 7. The CDR3 sequence is CASGLVSQAGPYNEQFF. The CDR3 region has the DNA TGTGCTAGTGGTTTGGTATCCCAAGCGGGACCCTACAATGAGCAGTTCTTC.